The source of this T cell receptor (beta chain) is a study of OX40 agonist ivuxolimab in advanced cancers. Sequenced by immunoSEQ multiplex PCR; TCRdb stores in-frame clones only, minus some. This table has some 61,000 clones, 77% appearing once. CDR1 is MDHEN, CDR2 SYDVKM, per germline. V lost 5 bases, J lost 6 bases, and 14 bases lay in between. This CDR3 has 14 residues. The material was CD4+ or CD8+ T cells sorted from blood, obtained in a trial of the OX40 agonist ivuxolimab. The sequence came from an adult with an advanced solid tumor such as melanoma, head and neck, liver or kidney cancer. The chain links TRBV28 to TRBJ2-1, with D possibly being TRBD1 or TRBD2 (5 bases each). The CDR3 DNA reads TGTGCCAGCAGTCGGGACCGATTCTCCAATGAGCAGTTCTTC. Protein product: CASSRDRFSNEQFF.